These 7 T cell receptor beta chains were all obtained from the same sample, sequenced in a study of lung T cells in sarcoidosis with Löfgren's syndrome. TCRdb reprocessed the reads with MiXCR, giving one entry per CDR3 protein. The repertoire holds about 8,500 distinct CDR3 sequences, with 20% to 25% as singletons. Sequencing input: CD4+ T cells from bronchoalveolar lavage fluid. Receptors originate from a human donor with sarcoidosis (Löfgren's syndrome or another form), or a control subject (not recorded which).

This clonotype was detected only a few times. This chain connects TRBV5-6 to TRBJ2-5; D unclear. This CDR3 region has 12 residues. Per germline, CDR1 SGHDT and CDR2 YYEEEE. Deletions cut 0 bases from V and 5 bases from J, with 5 bases between. In nucleotides, the CDR3 is TGTGCCAGCAGCTTGGTGGAGGAGACCCAGTACTTC. Its translation: CASSLVEETQYF.

Ten or more counts support this clonotype. The chain combines TRBV20-1 with TRBJ1-3; no clear D. The V and J ends lost 1 base and 6 bases respectively, with 4 bases between them. Germline CDR1 is DFQATT and CDR2 is SNEGSKA (reference sequence). CDR3 length: 11 amino acids. The CDR3 loop reads CSARGPNTIYF. CDR3 in DNA: TGCAGTGCTAGAGGCCCAAACACCATATATTTT.

In its sample, this clonotype was seen a few times. The V gene is TRBV12-3 or TRBV12-4, the J gene TRBJ1-6; 10 bases are shared with TRBD1. The CDR3 runs to 14 residues. The V segment lost 7 bases and the J segment 14 bases; nucleotides outside the gene matches: 11. Written as DNA, the CDR3 is TGTGCCAGCACCAAGGACAGGGGGATCAATTCCCTCCACTTT. Translated: CASTKDRGINSLHF.

This clonotype is labeled as medium-sized. The chain recombines TRBV12-5 with TRBJ1-1; 7 bases line up with TRBD1. The V gene end was trimmed by 6 bases and the J gene end by 5 bases; junction bases not matched to a gene: 9. The length of the CDR3 is 14 residues. CDR1 is LGHNT and CDR2 is FRNRAP in the germline V gene. Written as DNA, the CDR3 is TGTGCTAGTGGCCCCAGGGACAGCTTTACTGAAGCTTTCTTT. Translated, it gives CASGPRDSFTEAFF.

This clonotype was observed many times. The chain combines TRBV10-1 with TRBJ1-3; D possibly corresponds to TRBD1 (6 bases). Trimming took off 6 bases at V and 0 bases at J, with 6 bases between the two ends. This CDR3 spans 13 amino acids. Germline CDR1 is WNHNN and CDR2 is SYGVQD (reference sequence). This CDR3 reads CASRDSSGNTIYF. CDR3 sequence (DNA): TGCGCCAGCAGGGACAGCTCTGGAAACACCATATATTTT.

This clonotype is medium-sized in the sample. The chain recombines TRBV20-1 with TRBJ2-3, with 9 nucleotides matching TRBD2. The V gene end was trimmed by 5 bases and the J gene end by 2 bases; junction bases not matched to a gene: 2. This CDR3 region has 13 residues. CDR1 DFQATT and CDR2 SNEGSKA come from the germline V gene (reference sequence). The CDR3 DNA reads as TGCAGTGCTGTAGCGGGGGACACAGATACGCAGTATTTT. It is translated as CSAVAGDTDTQYF.

This clonotype was observed a few times. This rearrangement joins TRBV5-1 to TRBJ1-5, with 8 nucleotides matching TRBD1. Germline V lookup: CDR1 SGHRS, CDR2 YFSETQ. V shed 4 bases and J 5 bases; nucleotides not matched to a gene: 8. This CDR3 is built from 15 residues. CDR3: CASSHGTGGDQPQHF. In nucleotides, the CDR3 is TGCGCCAGCAGCCACGGGACAGGCGGCGATCAGCCCCAGCATTTT.